The T cell receptor (beta chain) described here comes from a study of shared clonotypes between healthy human individuals (TCRdb year 2020). Some background on the complete study: Two women and a few men aged 18 to 49 years were included in the cohort. For each donor, CD4 naive and CD4 memory were each given three plates, CD8 naive was given two plates, and CD8 memory was given one plate. To estimate repertoire size and how much clonotypes are shared between individuals, the study performed deep sequencing of blood TCR repertoires from roughly five healthy adults. Different laboratories and diverse techniques were used to prepare libraries and sequence TCR repertoires, to increase sequencing depth and limit assay-specific biases. Leukapheresis yielded between about 0.94 and 9 billion PBMCs per donor. What the authors observed across the whole study: Compared with non-shared clonotypes, the clonotypes found in all four sorted-subset donors had higher generation probabilities. Because the study included a small number of donors, the genetic and exposure-history diversity represented was limited. Pairwise subsampling led to the expectation that sequencing depth would affect the degree of clonotype sharing among donors. Incomplete sequencing was indicated by rarefaction of sorted-subset datasets, despite the large sequencing depth. Sampling was restricted to blood, and TCR repertoires in tissues likely differ from the TCR repertoires found in blood. Across a few donors, around 5.4% of naive CD4, around 3.3% of naive CD8, approximately 2.5% of memory CD4, and approximately 0.42% of memory CD8 clonotypes were shared. Estimated clonotype richness was generally larger for naive than for memory subsets.

The donors were healthy, HIV-negative adults with no recently reported acute infections or vaccinations. Every donor was a Caucasian adult living in Nashville, Tennessee, USA. Magnetic negative selection was used to enrich CD4+ T cells, after which naive cells were positively selected on CD45RA and the negative fraction became the memory subset. Blood was obtained by leukapheresis, after which PBMCs were separated by Ficoll-Histopaque density gradient centrifugation and cryopreserved in liquid nitrogen vapor phase. Analytical flow cytometry was used to check the purity and quantity of each magnetically sorted T cell population. Genomic DNA was isolated from every sorted fraction and measured by UV absorbance on a Nanodrop 2000c. Using the deep immunoSEQ assay, multiplex PCR amplified TCR CDR3 regions from genomic DNA. For each cell subset, the extracted genomic DNA was distributed evenly across all wells of several immunoSEQ 96-well plates, and each plate served as one replicate. Each replicate PCR for sorted subsets received about 0.2 ug genomic DNA, equal to roughly 33,000 T cell genomes. The purified libraries were quantified using a Qubit 3.0 fluorometer, sized with a Bioanalyzer 2100, and then quantified again using the KAPA Library Quantification kit. Each immunoSEQ 96-well plate was sequenced on its own single-read 150-cycle Illumina NextSeq 550 flow cell. The paper's processing steps were these. Because the immunoSEQ output held only junctional sequences and lacked quality scores, the filtering could not match the filtering applied to full-length reads. To assign V/J genes and CDR3, sequences were annotated using PyIR, a Python wrapper for IgBLAST v1.9, with IMGT germline references. Reads were filtered out if the reads had weak V/J assignments (E-value above 1e-6), no CDR3, stop codons, out-of-frame junctions, or ambiguous translated residues. V3J clonotypes were defined by identical inferred V gene, J gene, and CDR3 amino acid sequence. Percentage overlap between repertoires was calculated by dividing the number of shared unique clonotypes by the size of the smaller repertoire. Richness of each repertoire was evaluated using RTK rarefaction, the Chao1 estimator, and Recon v2.1 estimates of unobserved clonotypes. Generation probabilities for all TCRbeta clonotypes obtained by the gDNA method from a few donors were computed using OLGA. Here the immuneACCESS table is served through TCRdb, limited to in-frame sequences with V and J called. Missing clones are a known gap in these copies; in checked studies unresolved V genes cover under half, and the rest lacks a known reason. That table is the source of V, J and clone size, and D and trimming were worked out from the DNA. This sample comprises about a million clones, 75% of them detected only once. The ten biggest clones cover roughly 1.5% of the sample.

Taken from cysteine to phenylalanine, the CDR3 has 14 residues. Just CDR3 DNA is preserved here, 42 bases in frame from base 1. The germline V gene (reference sequence) sets CDR1 to SGHNT and CDR2 to YYREEE. Trimming at the junction amounts to 0 bases on V and 0 bases on J, and the germline ends lie 7 bases apart. A word on this clone: Its recognized antigen is unknown. Within one base of it there is no much larger clone, and no base qualities were kept. Additional DNA sequences in this sample encode the identical CDR3.

Sequenced input: memory CD4+ T cells sorted from blood. The cell subset or site label corresponds to: CD45RA-negative fraction. The rearrangement joined TRBV5-4 to TRBJ2-7; no D gene call is confident. The TCR sequence derives from a man younger than 30 in good health. The CDR3 here reads CASSLEGSSYEQYF. The DNA sequence is given as TGTGCCAGCAGCTTGGAAGGAAGCTCCTACGAGCAGTACTTC.